The 19 T cell receptor beta chains below come from one sample, sequenced in a study of cytomegalovirus exposure and HLA in healthy donors. Measured with immunoSEQ multiplex PCR; TCRdb has only the in-frame clones, and not every one. The sample has some 220,000 clones, approximately 90% seen once. The source material was PBMCs. Receptor source: a woman between 18 and 30 years old in good health and CMV-seronegative.

V and J are TRBV12-5 and TRBJ1-1; 8 positions agree with TRBD1. V was clipped by 6 bases and J by 1 base; unmatched bases: 7. The CDR3 loop spans 15 amino acids. Germline CDR1 and CDR2: LGHNT and FRNRAP. The CDR3 region has the DNA TGTGCTAGTGGCATTAGGACAGGGACGAACACTGAAGCTTTCTTT. This codes for CASGIRTGTNTEAFF.

Written as DNA, the CDR3 is TGTGCCAGCAGTGCCGTGCATGACAGGGGGCGCTTTGAAAAACTGTTTTTT. Its translation: CASSAVHDRGRFEKLFF. The chain employs TRBV6-1 and TRBJ1-4, with TRBD1 identical over 10 bases. V gave up 4 bases and J gave up 7 bases; unmatched junction bases: 12. The CDR3 covers 17 residues. CDR1 MNHNS and CDR2 SASEGT come from the germline V gene.

This clone was recorded only once. The V and J genes are TRBV9 and TRBJ2-3; TRBD2 matches at 10 bases. CDR1 SGDLS and CDR2 YYNGEE come from the germline V gene. The CDR3 loop spans 16 amino acids. V trimming: 0 bases; J trimming: 3 bases; junction bases outside the gene matches: 4. The CDR3 DNA sequence: TGTGCCAGCAGCGTAGCAGCGGGAGGGCCAACAGATACGCAGTATTTT. Encoded protein: CASSVAAGGPTDTQYF.

The chain has TRBV7-6 and TRBJ1-1, with 10 bases matching TRBD1. V lost 4 bases, J lost 4 bases, and 12 bases stayed unmatched. The CDR3 length is 17 residues. CDR1 is SGHVS and CDR2 is FNYEAQ in the germline V gene. CDR3 DNA: TGTGCCAGCAGCTCATGGACAGGGGGTAATGTGGGCACTGAAGCTTTCTTT. Amino acid sequence: CASSSWTGGNVGTEAFF.

For this clone: The same CDR3 is also encoded by other DNA sequences in this sample. The J gene is TRBJ2-3, the V gene TRBV5-1; 7 bases are a match to TRBD1. Germline trimming cut 4 bases from V and 0 bases from J; bases unmatched to any gene: 2. The length of the CDR3 is 14 residues. The germline V gene encodes CDR1 SGHRS and CDR2 YFSETQ. CDR3 residues: CASSLDRSTDTQYF. CDR3 DNA: TGCGCCAGCAGCCTGGACAGGAGCACAGATACGCAGTATTTT.

The rearrangement joins TRBV9 to TRBJ1-1; 11 bases are a match to TRBD1. This CDR3 has 19 residues. CDR1 is SGDLS, CDR2 YYNGEE, per germline. V shed 0 bases and J 7 bases; nucleotides not matched to a gene: 17. The CDR3 bases are TGTGCCAGCAGCGTAGCTATGGGTAGGGGACAGGGGGGTCAGGGTGAAGCTTTCTTT. Translating it yields CASSVAMGRGQGGQGEAFF.

The chain carries TRBV6-1 and TRBJ2-2, with 8 bases aligning to TRBD1. Germline V gene sequence: CDR1 MNHNS, CDR2 SASEGT. Trimming cost V 5 bases and J 4 bases; bases outside gene matches: 12. This CDR3 is 17 amino acids long. The CDR3 sequence: CASSQVRTGWGTGELFF. Here the CDR3 DNA reads TGTGCCAGCAGTCAAGTCCGGACAGGGTGGGGCACCGGGGAGCTGTTTTTT.

The rearrangement joins TRBV7-9 to TRBJ2-1; D is unresolved. Germline V gives CDR1 SEHNR, CDR2 FQNEAQ (reference sequence). CDR3 length: 11 residues. Deletions cut 5 bases from V and 8 bases from J, with 7 bases between. The CDR3 nucleotides are TGTGCCAGCAGCCCCCTCGATGAGCAGTTCTTC. Translated, it gives CASSPLDEQFF.

The rearrangement joins TRBV4-2 to TRBJ1-2, with TRBD1 matching 12 bases. Germline CDR1 LGHNA, CDR2 YNFKEQ. V lost 1 base, J lost 4 bases, and 10 bases stayed unmatched. This CDR3 is 18 amino acids long. Here the CDR3 reads CASSQGRDRGRGSYGYTF. CDR3 nucleotide sequence: TGTGCCAGCAGCCAAGGGAGGGACAGGGGGCGCGGAAGCTATGGCTACACCTTC.

The gene calls are TRBV6-6 and TRBJ1-2; 12 nucleotides agree with TRBD1. The germline CDR1 and CDR2 sequences are MNHNY and SVGAGI (reference sequence). The V and J ends lost 11 bases and 7 bases, in that order; junction bases with no gene match: 8. CDR3 size: 13 residues. This CDR3 is CAEAGDRGLGYTF. The CDR3 DNA sequence: TGTGCCGAAGCCGGGGACAGGGGGCTTGGCTACACCTTC.

This CDR3 reads CAWSVRGVASYEQYF. DNA of the CDR3: TGTGCCTGGAGTGTACGCGGGGTAGCGTCCTACGAGCAGTACTTC. The rearrangement uses TRBV30 and TRBJ2-7, with D possibly TRBD2 on 6 matching bases. V was pared by 0 bases and J by 1 base, with 13 bases between. The CDR3 length is 15 residues. Germline V gene data show CDR1 as GTSNPN and CDR2 as SVGIG (reference sequence).

The chain recombines TRBV7-8 with TRBJ2-1; possible D gene TRBD2, 6 bases. V dropped 5 bases and J dropped 0 bases, with 20 bases sitting between them. Germline-derived CDR1 and CDR2 are SGHVS and FQNEAQ. The CDR3 is 18 residues long. The CDR3: CASSPRERGFSSYNEQFF. In DNA, the CDR3 is TGTGCCAGCAGCCCACGGGAGCGTGGATTCAGCTCCTACAATGAGCAGTTCTTC.

This clone was picked up a small number of times. CDR3: CASRSQGHEQYF. Here the CDR3 DNA reads TGTGCCAGCAGGTCCCAGGGGCACGAGCAGTACTTC. The chain has TRBV28 and TRBJ2-7, with D perhaps matching TRBD1 (6 bases). V was clipped by 6 bases and J by 5 bases, with 11 bases between them. This CDR3 has 12 residues. Germline V lookup: CDR1 MDHEN, CDR2 SYDVKM. The variable domain in full, completed from reference TRBV28 and TRBJ2-7, reads DVKVTQSSRYLVKRTGEKVFLECVQDMDHENMFWYRQDPGLGLRLIYFSYDVKMKEKGDIPEGYSVSREKKERFSLILESASTNQTSMYLCASRSQGHEQYFGPGTRLTVT.

The CDR3 loop is CASRDSSNYGYTF. CDR3 coding DNA: TGTGCCAGCAGGGACAGCTCTAACTATGGCTACACCTTC. The J gene is TRBJ1-2, the V gene TRBV2; D perhaps matches TRBD1 (6 bases). There are 13 residues in the CDR3. The V end lost 6 bases, the J end lost 0 bases, and 8 bases lay between the germline ends. CDR1 SNHLY and CDR2 FYNNEI come from the germline V gene.

The V and J genes are TRBV6-1 and TRBJ2-1; TRBD2 aligns across 7 bases. The CDR3 sequence is 20 residues long. Trimming at V came to 2 bases and at J to 6 bases, leaving 22 bases not matched to a gene. Germline loops: CDR1 MNHNS, CDR2 SASEGT. CDR3 sequence reads: CASSEKAWAGLKGLLNEQFF. The CDR3 bases are TGTGCCAGCAGTGAAAAGGCGTGGGCAGGGCTGAAGGGACTACTCAATGAGCAGTTCTTC.

The gene calls are TRBV7-8 and TRBJ1-1, with 9 bases fitting TRBD1. Germline-derived CDR1 and CDR2 are SGHVS and FQNEAQ. CDR3 length equals 14 residues. The V segment lost 5 bases and the J segment 6 bases; nucleotides outside the gene matches: 7. In DNA form, the CDR3 reads TGTGCCAGCAGCCTAGGGACAGGGCCCGCTGAAGCTTTCTTT. Its protein is CASSLGTGPAEAFF.

This clone was seen only a few times. The chain joins TRBV2 to TRBJ2-1; 8 positions match TRBD2. The length of the CDR3 is 13 residues. The junction had 9 bases not matched to a gene; V was cut back by 9 bases and J by 8 bases. Germline V CDR1 and CDR2: SNHLY, FYNNEI. The CDR3 nucleotides are TGTGCCAGGGGTAGTAGCGGGACCCATGAGCAGTTCTTC. It is translated as CARGSSGTHEQFF.

The chain is built from TRBV5-1 and TRBJ2-3; 7 bases map to TRBD2. With V trimmed by 1 base and J by 6 bases, 8 bases remained unmatched. This CDR3 has 15 amino acids. The V gene's germline CDR1 is SGHRS and CDR2 YFSETQ. The CDR3 coding sequence is TGCGCCAGCAGCTTGAGTACTAGCGCCATGGATACGCAGTATTTT. It codes for CASSLSTSAMDTQYF.

A single count supports this clone. This chain joins TRBV11-3 and TRBJ2-7, with D possibly matching TRBD2 (5 bases). The germline V gene has CDR1 SGHNT and CDR2 YENEEA. The CDR3 runs 16 residues. V was shortened by 5 bases and J by 5 bases, with 22 bases between the two germline ends. CDR3 in DNA: TGTGCCAGCAGCCATATCGGTCGGGGAGTAAGGGACGAGCAGTACTTC. Amino acid sequence: CASSHIGRGVRDEQYF.